This record covers a single T cell receptor beta chain. Assay used: immunoSEQ multiplex PCR; TCRdb lists only in-frame clones, some missing. The sample shows 200,000 or so clones, 88% of them seen only once. The data were taken from a study of blood T cell repertoires in COVID-19. This TCR derives from a woman aged 55 to 70 with acute or convalescent COVID-19. The specimen was peripheral blood.

The CDR3 nucleotides read TGTGCCAGCAGCCTATTAGTTATATCAGGGGGCGAAGGCTACACCTTC. As protein: CASSLLVISGGEGYTF. The chain couples TRBV7-2 to TRBJ1-2; 8 bases are a match to TRBD1. CDR1 SGHTA and CDR2 FQGNSA come from the germline V gene. This CDR3 has 16 residues. V was clipped by 5 bases and J by 8 bases; unmatched bases: 16.